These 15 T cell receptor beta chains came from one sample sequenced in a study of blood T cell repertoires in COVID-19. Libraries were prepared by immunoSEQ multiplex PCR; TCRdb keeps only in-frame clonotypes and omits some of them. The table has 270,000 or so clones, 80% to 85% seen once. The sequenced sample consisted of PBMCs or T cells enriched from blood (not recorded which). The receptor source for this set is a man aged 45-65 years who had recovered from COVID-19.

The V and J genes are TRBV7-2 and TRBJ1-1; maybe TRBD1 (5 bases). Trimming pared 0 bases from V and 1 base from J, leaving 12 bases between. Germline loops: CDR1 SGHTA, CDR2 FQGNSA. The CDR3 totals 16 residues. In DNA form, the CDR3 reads TGTGCCAGCAGCTTAGCGTGGGGGGGGAAGAACACTGAAGCTTTCTTT. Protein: CASSLAWGGKNTEAFF.

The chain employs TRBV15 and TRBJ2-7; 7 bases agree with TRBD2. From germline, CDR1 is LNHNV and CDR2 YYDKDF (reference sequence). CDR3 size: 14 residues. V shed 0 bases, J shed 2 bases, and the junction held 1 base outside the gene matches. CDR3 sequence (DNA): TGTGCCACCAGCAGAGACCGGGGGGCCTACGAGCAGTACTTC. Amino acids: CATSRDRGAYEQYF.

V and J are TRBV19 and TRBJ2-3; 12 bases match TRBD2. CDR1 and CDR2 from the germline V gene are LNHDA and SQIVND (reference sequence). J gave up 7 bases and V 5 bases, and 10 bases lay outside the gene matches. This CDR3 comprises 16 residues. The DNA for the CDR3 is TGTGCCAGTAGTTATCCTAGCGGGGGGGCCAGGAATACGCAGTATTTT. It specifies CASSYPSGGARNTQYF.

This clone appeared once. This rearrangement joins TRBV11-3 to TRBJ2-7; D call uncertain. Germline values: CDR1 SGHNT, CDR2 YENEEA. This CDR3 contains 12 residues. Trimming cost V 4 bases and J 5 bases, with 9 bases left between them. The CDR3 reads CASSSMADEQYF. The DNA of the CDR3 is TGTGCCAGCAGCTCCATGGCGGACGAGCAGTACTTC.

The CDR3 region is CASTPGGTNYGYTF. The CDR3 DNA reads TGCGCCAGCACCCCGGGCGGGACTAACTATGGCTACACCTTC. This chain connects TRBV5-1 to TRBJ1-2; D gene uncertain. CDR1 is SGHRS and CDR2 is YFSETQ in the germline V gene. Trimming removed 6 bases at V and 0 bases at J, with 12 bases between. The CDR3 is 14 amino acids. Using reference TRBV5-1 and TRBJ1-2 for the parts outside the CDR3, the full variable domain is KAGVTQTPRYLIKTRGQQVTLSCSPISGHRSVSWYQQTPGQGLQFLFEYFSETQRNKGNFPGRFSGRQFSNSRSEMNVSTLELGDSALYLCASTPGGTNYGYTFGSGTRLTVV.

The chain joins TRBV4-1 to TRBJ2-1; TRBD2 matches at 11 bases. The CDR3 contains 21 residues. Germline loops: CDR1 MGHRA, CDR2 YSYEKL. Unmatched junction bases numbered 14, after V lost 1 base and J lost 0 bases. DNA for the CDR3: TGCGCCAGCAGCCAAGGATCTAGCGGGAGGCTCCCCTTAGACTCCTACAATGAGCAGTTCTTC. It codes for CASSQGSSGRLPLDSYNEQFF.

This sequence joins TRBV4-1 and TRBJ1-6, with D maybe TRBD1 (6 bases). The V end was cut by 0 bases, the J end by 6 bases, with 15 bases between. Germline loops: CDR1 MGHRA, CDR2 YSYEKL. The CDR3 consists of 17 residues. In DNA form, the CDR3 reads TGCGCCAGCAGCCAAGATCTTGCAGGACAGACTAATTCACCCCTCCACTTT. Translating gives CASSQDLAGQTNSPLHF.

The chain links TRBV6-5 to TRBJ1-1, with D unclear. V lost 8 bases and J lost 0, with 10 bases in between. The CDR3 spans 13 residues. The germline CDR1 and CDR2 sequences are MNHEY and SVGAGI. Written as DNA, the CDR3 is TGTGCCAGCCGAGGAGTCATGAACACTGAAGCTTTCTTT. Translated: CASRGVMNTEAFF.

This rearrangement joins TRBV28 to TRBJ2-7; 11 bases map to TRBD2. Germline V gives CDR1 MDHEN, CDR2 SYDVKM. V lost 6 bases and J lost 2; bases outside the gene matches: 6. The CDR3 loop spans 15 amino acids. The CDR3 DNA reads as TGTGCCAGCAGACACGGGACTAGCGGTCCCTACGAGCAGTACTTC. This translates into CASRHGTSGPYEQYF.

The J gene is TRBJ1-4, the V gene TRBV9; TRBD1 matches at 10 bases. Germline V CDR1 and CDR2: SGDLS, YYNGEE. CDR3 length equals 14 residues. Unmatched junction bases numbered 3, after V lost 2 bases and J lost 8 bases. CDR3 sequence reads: CASSVGTGEEKLFF. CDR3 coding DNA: TGTGCCAGCAGCGTGGGGACAGGGGAAGAAAAACTGTTTTTT.

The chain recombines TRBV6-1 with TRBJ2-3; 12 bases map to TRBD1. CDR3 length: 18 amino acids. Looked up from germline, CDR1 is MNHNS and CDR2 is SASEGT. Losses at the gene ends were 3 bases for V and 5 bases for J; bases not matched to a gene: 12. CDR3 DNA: TGTGCCAGCAGTGATCCCAGATGGGACAGGGGGCGATTAGATACGCAGTATTTT. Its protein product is CASSDPRWDRGRLDTQYF.

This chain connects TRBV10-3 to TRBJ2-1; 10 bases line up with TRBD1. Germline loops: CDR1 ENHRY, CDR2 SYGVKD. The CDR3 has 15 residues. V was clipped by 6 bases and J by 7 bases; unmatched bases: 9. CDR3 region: CAIRTGTGELNEQFF. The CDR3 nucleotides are TGTGCCATCAGGACCGGGACAGGGGAATTGAATGAGCAGTTCTTC.

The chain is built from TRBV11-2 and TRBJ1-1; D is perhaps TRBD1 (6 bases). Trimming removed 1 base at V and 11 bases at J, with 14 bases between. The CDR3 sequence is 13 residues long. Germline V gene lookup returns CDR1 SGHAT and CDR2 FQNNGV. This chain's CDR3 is CASSLAQGQRAFF. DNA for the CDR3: TGTGCCAGCAGCTTAGCCCAGGGACAAAGGGCTTTCTTT.

The CDR3 DNA sequence: TGCGCCAGCAGCGGCACACGTGAAGAGCAGTTCTTC. Protein sequence: CASSGTREEQFF. The gene calls are TRBV5-1 and TRBJ2-1; no clear D gene. Germline V CDR1 and CDR2: SGHRS, YFSETQ. V was pared by 4 bases and J by 10 bases, with 12 bases between. This CDR3 has 12 amino acids.

The CDR3 DNA is TGTGCCAGCAGCTTACGCGCAGATACGCAGTATTTT. Its translation is CASSLRADTQYF. V and J are TRBV28 and TRBJ2-3; D gene uncertain. Trimming removed 6 bases at V and 4 bases at J, with 8 bases between. The germline V gene encodes CDR1 MDHEN and CDR2 SYDVKM. The CDR3 runs 12 residues.